This is a list of T cell receptor beta chains from one sample in a study of blood T cells in healthy people across ages. TCRdb reprocessed the 5' RACE reads via MiXCR and lists one record per CDR3 protein. Of 850,000 or so distinct CDR3 sequences detected, 25% to 30% appear once; the ten largest clones hold roughly 17%. The sample was blood. Receptors originate from an elderly woman in good health. CDR3s include the opening cysteine and the closing phenylalanine or tryptophan. A D gene is named only where the DNA matches it firmly. Expanded clones are given a class, and other clones once, few, many or no size at all.

j_call cdr3_length d_call v_call clone_size cdr3_nt cdr3_aa
TRBJ2-1 16 TRBD1 TRBV25-1 . TGTGCCAGCAGTGAATTTGGGACAGGGGGGGAATCTGAGCAGTTCTTC CASSEFGTGGESEQFF
TRBJ2-1 13 TRBD1 TRBV6-6 many TGTGCCAGCACGGACAGGGGGAGCAATGAGCAGTTCTTC CASTDRGSNEQFF
TRBJ1-4 15 . TRBV12-3/TRBV12-4 many TGTGCCAGCAGTTTCCAGGGGAATCTGGGGGAAAAACTGTTTTTT CASSFQGNLGEKLFF
TRBJ2-5 15 . TRBV6-2/TRBV6-3 many TGTGCCAGCAGTTACTCCCAGGGGCCCCAAGAGACCCAGTACTTC CASSYSQGPQETQYF
TRBJ2-7 15 . TRBV12-3/TRBV12-4 many TGTGCCAGCAGTTTTGGAGGGGCCCCCTACTACGAGCAGTACTTC CASSFGGAPYYEQYF
TRBJ1-1 12 . TRBV29-1 . TGCAGCGTAGGGACACTGAACACTGAAGCTTTCTTT CSVGTLNTEAFF
TRBJ1-3 16 . TRBV12-3/TRBV12-4 few TGTGCCAGCAGTTTAGGTTGGGGCCTCTCTGGAAACACCATATATTTT CASSLGWGLSGNTIYF
TRBJ2-3 13 . TRBV20-1 many TGCAGTGCTAGAGTGGCTAGCACAGATACGCAGTATTTT CSARVASTDTQYF
TRBJ1-4 15 . TRBV6-5 . TGTGCCAGCAGTTACTCGCACAGGATTAATGAAAAACTGTTTTTT CASSYSHRINEKLFF
TRBJ2-3 15 TRBD1 TRBV2 many TGTGCCAGCAGTCCAGTTGGACAGGCGACAGATACGCAGTATTTT CASSPVGQATDTQYF
TRBJ2-5 13 . TRBV7-3 . TGTGCCAGCGGAAGGGGGTCCCAAGAGACCCAGTACTTC CASGRGSQETQYF
TRBJ2-1 12 TRBD1 TRBV6-2/TRBV6-3 . TGTGCCAACAGTTACGAGGACAGGGAGCAGTTCTTC CANSYEDREQFF
TRBJ2-5 15 TRBD2 TRBV12-3/TRBV12-4 many TGTGCCAGCAGTTGGGTCGGGACTAGCGGAGAGACCCAGTACTTC CASSWVGTSGETQYF
TRBJ2-5 15 TRBD1 TRBV30 many TGTGCCTGGAGTGTACCCGCAGGGGGTGGAGAGACCCAGTACTTC CAWSVPAGGGETQYF
TRBJ1-2 15 TRBD1 TRBV18 . TGTGCCAGCTCACCGGGACAGGGGGCTTTGGAAGGCTACACCTTC CASSPGQGALEGYTF
TRBJ2-5 15 TRBD1 TRBV7-9 . TGTGCCAGCAGCCAAAAGGGGGCGCGTCGGAATGAGCAGTACTTC CASSQKGARRNEQYF
TRBJ1-1 17 . TRBV7-9 . TGTGCCAGCAACTTTTATGGGACAAGGAGGGGGAACACTGAAGCTTTCTTT CASNFYGTRRGNTEAFF
TRBJ2-6 19 TRBD1 TRBV6-1 . TGTGCCAGCGCCCCGACGCCGGGACAGGGGGCAGGTGGGGCCAACGTCCTGACTTTC CASAPTPGQGAGGANVLTF
TRBJ1-4 13 . TRBV10-3 few TGTGCCATCAGTGAGTCACGGAATGAAAAACTGTTTTTT CAISESRNEKLFF
TRBJ2-5 13 . TRBV6-6 many TGTGCCAGCAGACAGGGTTCGAAAGAGACCCAGTACTTC CASRQGSKETQYF
TRBJ1-5 14 . TRBV6-2/TRBV6-3 . TGTGCCAGCAGTACTTTTACAGGGATCCAGCCCCAGCATTTT CASSTFTGIQPQHF
TRBJ2-5 16 TRBD1 TRBV20-1 many TGCAGTGCCGTGGGACAGGGAAAAGGAGTCCAAGAGACCCAGTACTTC CSAVGQGKGVQETQYF
TRBJ2-1 14 TRBD1 TRBV2 many TGTGCCAGCCTGGGACAGGGGGCGCGAAATGAGCAGTTCTTC CASLGQGARNEQFF
TRBJ1-4 15 TRBD1 TRBV7-2 . TGTGCCAGCAGCTTAGTCAGGGGGCCTAATGAAAAACTGTTTTTT CASSLVRGPNEKLFF
TRBJ2-6 17 . TRBV20-1 many TGCAGTGCTAGAGTCAGTTTGGTGAGATCTGGGGCCAACGTCCTGACTTTC CSARVSLVRSGANVLTF
TRBJ2-5 17 TRBD2 TRBV7-2 many TGTGCCAGCAGCTTAATGGCTAGCGGGGGTTGGGTAGAGACCCAGTACTTC CASSLMASGGWVETQYF
TRBJ2-1 14 . TRBV10-1 few TGCGCCAGCAGTGAGTCTGCCCCCCCGAGTGAGCAGTTCTTC CASSESAPPSEQFF
TRBJ2-1 15 . TRBV9 . TGTGCCAGCAGCTTGGGGCTAGCGTATGGGGATGAGCAGTTCTTC CASSLGLAYGDEQFF
TRBJ1-6 16 . TRBV5-1 . TGCGCCAGCAGCTTGGAGGCAGGGTTTTTGAATTCACCCCTCCACTTT CASSLEAGFLNSPLHF
TRBJ2-2 14 . TRBV20-1 few TGCAGTGCTCCTCCATGGGGTCGGACCGGGGAGCTGTTTTTT CSAPPWGRTGELFF
TRBJ1-2 14 TRBD1 TRBV10-3 few TGTGCCATCAGCGCTACCGGGACAGCCTATGGCTACACCTTC CAISATGTAYGYTF
TRBJ2-5 14 . TRBV6-5 many TGTGCCAGCAACCCCCAGGGAGGTCGGGAGACCCAGTACTTC CASNPQGGRETQYF
TRBJ2-3 17 . TRBV7-2 . TGTGCCGGCAGCTTAAGCGGGACAGGTCATTTCACAGATACGCAGTATTTT CAGSLSGTGHFTDTQYF
TRBJ2-7 12 . TRBV28 . TGTGCCAGCAGGGGATGGCTCTACGAGCAGTACTTC CASRGWLYEQYF
TRBJ2-5 14 . TRBV20-1 once TGCAGTGCTAGAAGCAGGGCAGCTAAAGGGACCCAGTACTTC CSARSRAAKGTQYF
TRBJ2-7 16 TRBD1 TRBV5-6 many TGTGCCAGCAGCATCCCCGGGACAGGGGAGGCCTACGAGCAGTACTTC CASSIPGTGEAYEQYF
TRBJ1-2 14 TRBD1 TRBV24-1 . TGTGCCACCAGACCAGGGGGGGACTCCTATGGCTACACCTTC CATRPGGDSYGYTF
TRBJ2-1 19 TRBD2 TRBV20-1 few TGCAGTGCTCTAGCCGACGGACTAGCGGGGGGCGGTCGGGGTAATGAGCAGTTCTTC CSALADGLAGGGRGNEQFF
TRBJ1-1 18 TRBD1 TRBV4-3 few TGCGCCAGCAGCCGGCTTAACAATCGACAGGGGACTGGCACTGAAGCTTTCTTT CASSRLNNRQGTGTEAFF
TRBJ1-6 13 . TRBV28 . TGTGCCAGTGGGGGCTCCTATAATTCACCCCTCCACTTT CASGGSYNSPLHF
TRBJ1-2 14 TRBD1 TRBV19 few TGTGCCAGTAGCAAAACAGGGGGGCTCTATGGCTACACCTTC CASSKTGGLYGYTF
TRBJ2-3 16 TRBD2 TRBV11-2 many TGTGCCAGCAGCACCCGGGGTAGCGGGGGAACAGATACGCAGTATTTT CASSTRGSGGTDTQYF
TRBJ2-5 14 TRBD1 TRBV18 few TGTGCCAGCTCACCGGGACAGGGGGGAAAGACCCAGTACTTC CASSPGQGGKTQYF
TRBJ2-1 18 . TRBV4-3 many TGCGCCAGCAGCCAGGGTCTCGGGACTCAGAGCTCCTACAATGAGCAGTTCTTC CASSQGLGTQSSYNEQFF
TRBJ2-6 18 TRBD1 TRBV20-1 many TGCAGTGCTATACAGACCGGGACAGGGTTCTCTGGGGCCAACGTCCTGACTTTC CSAIQTGTGFSGANVLTF
TRBJ2-7 15 . TRBV27 many TGTGCCAGCAGTTACTCCATCATACCCCACGTGGAGCAGTACTTC CASSYSIIPHVEQYF
TRBJ2-2 15 TRBD2 TRBV20-1 few TGCAGTGCAATAAGACCGGGGACTAGGGGCGGGGAGCTGTTTTTT CSAIRPGTRGGELFF
TRBJ1-6 17 TRBD1 TRBV14 many TGTGCCAGCAGCCCCGACAGGGGGCATTTCTATAATTCACCCCTCCACTTT CASSPDRGHFYNSPLHF
TRBJ1-2 12 . TRBV10-3 . TGTGCCATCGGGAGGGGAAGCTATGGCTACACCTTC CAIGRGSYGYTF
TRBJ1-2 16 . TRBV18 few TGTGCCAGCTCACCCGCATCGGCCGGGGGTAACTATGGCTACACCTTC CASSPASAGGNYGYTF
TRBJ2-3 16 TRBD2 TRBV3-1 . TGTGCCAGCAGCCTCACTAGCGGGGGGGTGTGGGATACGCAGTATTTT CASSLTSGGVWDTQYF
TRBJ2-1 12 . TRBV7-2 many TGTGCCAGCCATCTACCGGGGGCCAAGCAGTTCTTC CASHLPGAKQFF
TRBJ2-7 15 TRBD1 TRBV7-9 few TGTGCCAGCAGCTTAGGGACAGGGACACACAATGAGCAGTACTTC CASSLGTGTHNEQYF